This paragraph covers one TCR beta chain sequence. Its antigen is still unknown. The source of the sample is a study of T cells in localized non-small cell lung cancer. Repertoires were generated with immunoSEQ multiplex PCR, while TCRdb's copy carries only in-frame clones and drops some. Among 45,000 to 55,000 clones listed, 70% to 80% were seen once. General study results and limits: A median approximately 59 of the top 100 tumor clones appeared in adjacent lung. Only one tumor region was sequenced, so heterogeneity remains possible. An association was observed between higher blood T cell density and longer overall survival. Uninvolved adjacent lung showed peak T cell clonality, exceeding tumor.

There are 18 residues in the CDR3. Trimming pared 5 bases from V and 0 bases from J, leaving 17 bases between. Looked up from germline, CDR1 is SGHVS and CDR2 is FNYEAQ. The source is a man aged 35 to 69 with stage I squamous cell lung carcinoma. This chain connects TRBV7-6 to TRBJ2-6; D possibly corresponds to TRBD2 (6 bases). The starting material was peripheral blood, obtained before any cancer treatment. The CDR3 nucleotides are TGTGCCAGCAGCCCCACCGGGACTCTCCACTCTGGGGCCAACGTCCTGACTTTC. Its translation is CASSPTGTLHSGANVLTF.